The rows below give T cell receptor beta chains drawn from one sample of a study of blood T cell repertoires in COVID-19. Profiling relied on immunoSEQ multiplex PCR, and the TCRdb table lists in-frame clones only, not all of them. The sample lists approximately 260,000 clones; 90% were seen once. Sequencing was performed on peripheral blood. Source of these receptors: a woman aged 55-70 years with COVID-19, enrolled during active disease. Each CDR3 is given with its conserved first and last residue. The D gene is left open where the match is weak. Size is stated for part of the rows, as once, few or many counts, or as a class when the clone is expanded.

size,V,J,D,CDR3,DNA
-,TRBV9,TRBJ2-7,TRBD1,CASSTGDLYEQYF,TGTGCCAGCAGCACAGGGGACCTCTACGAGCAGTACTTC
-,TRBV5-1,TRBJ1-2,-,CASSLGDNYGYTF,TGCGCCAGCAGCTTAGGGGATAACTATGGCTACACCTTC
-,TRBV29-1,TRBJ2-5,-,CSVEIAVDLETQYF,TGCAGCGTTGAGATAGCGGTGGACCTGGAGACCCAGTACTTC
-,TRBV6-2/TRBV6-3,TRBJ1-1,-,CASSYAVPGRFEAFF,TGTGCCAGCAGTTACGCAGTGCCAGGGAGGTTTGAAGCTTTCTTT
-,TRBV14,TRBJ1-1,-,CASSHGGGTEAFF,TGTGCCAGCAGCCACGGCGGGGGCACTGAAGCTTTCTTT
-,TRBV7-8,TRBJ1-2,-,CASSLDHRAGGYTF,TGTGCCAGCAGCTTAGATCACAGGGCCGGTGGCTACACCTTC
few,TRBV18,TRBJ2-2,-,CASSPAVNTGELFF,TGTGCCAGCTCACCGGCAGTGAACACCGGGGAGCTGTTTTTT
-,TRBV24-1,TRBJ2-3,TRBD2,CATSPGLAGGFSTDTQYF,TGTGCCACCAGCCCTGGACTAGCGGGGGGATTCAGCACAGATACGCAGTATTTT
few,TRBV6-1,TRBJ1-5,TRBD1,CASSENRGNQPQHF,TGTGCCAGCAGTGAAAACAGGGGTAATCAGCCCCAGCATTTT
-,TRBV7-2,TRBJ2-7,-,CASSPPRGLFYEQYF,TGTGCCAGCAGCCCACCAAGGGGACTTTTCTACGAGCAGTACTTC
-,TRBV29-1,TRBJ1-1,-,CSVEGARAVTEAFF,TGCAGCGTTGAAGGGGCCAGGGCGGTCACTGAAGCTTTCTTT
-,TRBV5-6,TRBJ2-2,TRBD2,CASSILAGVNTGELFF,TGTGCCAGCAGCATCCTAGCGGGGGTCAACACCGGGGAGCTGTTTTTT
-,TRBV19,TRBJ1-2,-,CASSDPPAGNYGYTF,TGTGCCAGTAGTGATCCCCCGGCAGGGAACTATGGCTACACCTTC
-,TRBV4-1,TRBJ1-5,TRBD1,CASSQVWDRTSQPQHF,TGCGCCAGCAGCCAAGTGTGGGACAGGACGAGTCAGCCCCAGCATTTT
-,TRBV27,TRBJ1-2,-,CASSFLAGAGGHGYTF,TGTGCCAGCAGTTTCCTAGCAGGTGCCGGAGGGCATGGCTACACCTTC
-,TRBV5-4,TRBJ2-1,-,CASTPEAGLDEQFF,TGTGCCAGCACCCCTGAGGCGGGGTTGGATGAGCAGTTCTTC
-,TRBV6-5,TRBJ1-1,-,CASSYGQNTEAFF,TGTGCCAGCAGTTACGGGCAGAACACTGAAGCTTTCTTT
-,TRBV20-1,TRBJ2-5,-,CSASPSSGGRQETQYF,TGCAGTGCTAGTCCATCCTCGGGGGGCCGCCAAGAGACCCAGTACTTC
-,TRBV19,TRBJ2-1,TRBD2,CASSIDLLTSGGASGNEQFF,TGTGCCAGTAGTATAGATCTCCTTACTAGCGGGGGGGCCTCTGGGAATGAGCAGTTCTTC
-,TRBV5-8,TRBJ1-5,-,CASSWMDSATYSNQPQHF,TGTGCCAGCAGCTGGATGGACAGCGCGACATATAGCAATCAGCCCCAGCATTTT
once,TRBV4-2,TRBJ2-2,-,CASSQEGGHYGELFF,TGTGCCAGCAGCCAAGAAGGCGGGCACTACGGGGAGCTGTTTTTT
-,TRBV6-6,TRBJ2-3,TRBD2,CASSPRTSGGGTDTQYF,TGTGCCAGCAGTCCCCGGACTAGCGGGGGAGGCACAGATACGCAGTATTTT